One and the same sample provided the 15 T cell receptor beta chains below, sequenced in a study of blood T cell repertoires in COVID-19. The method was immunoSEQ multiplex PCR; TCRdb's version includes in-frame clones alone and lacks a portion of them. This table has hundreds of thousands of clones, around 87% appearing once. Source material: peripheral blood. These TCRs come from a woman in her 50s who had recovered from COVID-19.

This clone has a handful of counts. The chain joins TRBV27 to TRBJ2-7; weak D call: TRBD2 (6 bases). The CDR3 length is 15 residues. The germline V and J ends were trimmed by 0 bases and 2 bases, with 11 bases remaining between them. Germline CDR1 reads MNHEY; CDR2 reads SMNVEV (reference sequence). DNA of the CDR3: TGTGCCAGCAGTTTATCACAAGGGGAGGCCTACGAGCAGTACTTC. Protein: CASSLSQGEAYEQYF.

This chain links TRBV7-9 with TRBJ2-1; D not resolved. The CDR3 is made up of 13 amino acids. CDR1 SEHNR and CDR2 FQNEAQ come from the germline V gene (reference sequence). V shed 1 base and J shed 4 bases, with 5 bases lying between them. The CDR3 sequence: CASSLGQYNEQFF. The DNA for the CDR3 is TGTGCCAGCAGCTTAGGGCAGTACAATGAGCAGTTCTTC.

The chain recombines TRBV2 with TRBJ2-7, with 8 bases matching TRBD2. J was trimmed by 9 bases and V by 7 bases; bases with no gene match: 8. The germline CDR1 and CDR2 sequences are SNHLY and FYNNEI. This CDR3 is built from 12 residues. The CDR3 is CASTEREGWQYF. DNA for the CDR3: TGTGCCAGCACCGAACGGGAGGGATGGCAGTACTTC.

This chain connects TRBV5-1 to TRBJ2-3, with TRBD1 matching over 7 bases. Germline CDR1 reads SGHRS; CDR2 reads YFSETQ. V dropped 0 bases and J dropped 4; count of bases not matched to a gene: 8. The CDR3 loop spans 16 amino acids. This CDR3 is CASSLAPGQLADTQYF. CDR3 in DNA: TGCGCCAGCAGCTTGGCGCCGGGACAGCTCGCAGATACGCAGTATTTT.

This clone was counted once. The chain uses TRBV15 and TRBJ2-5; no clear D gene. Germline assignment: CDR1 LNHNV and CDR2 YYDKDF (reference sequence). Trimming removed 0 bases at V and 5 bases at J, with 7 bases between. The CDR3 runs to 13 residues. The CDR3 region has the DNA TGTGCCACCAGCAGAGATCACGGGGAGACCCAGTACTTC. Translation gives CATSRDHGETQYF.

The rearrangement links TRBV15 to TRBJ1-4; weak D call: TRBD1 (6 bases). Between the trimmed V and J ends, which lost 3 bases and 4 bases, there was a span of 12 bases. Germline CDR1 and CDR2: LNHNV and YYDKDF (reference sequence). This CDR3 is built from 15 residues. This CDR3 is CATSRETGNNEKLFF. In DNA, the CDR3 is TGTGCCACCAGCAGGGAGACAGGAAATAATGAAAAACTGTTTTTT.

The chain links TRBV4-3 to TRBJ2-4; 10 bases fit TRBD2. V shed 0 bases and J 15 bases; nucleotides not matched to a gene: 5. Germline V lookup: CDR1 LGHNA, CDR2 YSLEER. The CDR3 has 13 amino acids. Written as DNA, the CDR3 is TGCGCCAGCAGCCAAGAAGGTAGCGGGGGGCTGTACTTC. Protein product: CASSQEGSGGLYF.

The rearrangement uses TRBV24-1 and TRBJ2-2; no definite D call. The CDR3 totals 14 residues. V was cut by 6 bases and J by 0 bases, with 7 bases left in between. Germline CDR1 KGHDR, CDR2 SFDVKD. DNA for the CDR3: TGTGCCACCAGTCTGGGCGCGAACACCGGGGAGCTGTTTTTT. Residues: CATSLGANTGELFF.

J is TRBJ2-2 and V is TRBV7-8; the D gene is possibly TRBD1 (6 bases). The CDR3 is 16 residues long. V lost 4 bases and J lost 2, with 14 bases in between. From germline, CDR1 is SGHVS and CDR2 FQNEAQ. CDR3 sequence reads: CASSSRTGQNTGELFF. The CDR3 DNA follows: TGTGCCAGCAGCTCCCGGACGGGACAAAACACCGGGGAGCTGTTTTTT.

This chain connects TRBV9 to TRBJ1-1; TRBD1 might be the D (5 bases). The germline CDR1 and CDR2 sequences are SGDLS and YYNGEE. The CDR3 contains 13 residues. V was cut by 2 bases and J by 1 base, with 6 bases left in between. The CDR3 DNA follows: TGTGCCAGCAGCGTCCAGGGGAACACTGAAGCTTTCTTT. This encodes CASSVQGNTEAFF.

The chain combines TRBV7-3 with TRBJ2-3; tentative D call: TRBD2 (6 bases). The germline CDR1 and CDR2 sequences are SGHTA and FQGTGA. The CDR3 totals 15 residues. V shed 5 bases and J shed 4 bases, with 16 bases lying between them. The CDR3 protein is CASSPNRGVPDTQYF. The DNA for the CDR3 is TGTGCCAGCAGCCCAAATCGCGGGGTGCCAGATACGCAGTATTTT.

This chain's CDR3 is CASSLVAGGADTQYF. The DNA of the CDR3 is TGCGCCAGCAGCTTGGTAGCGGGGGGCGCAGATACGCAGTATTTT. This chain joins TRBV5-1 and TRBJ2-3; 10 bases are a match to TRBD2. The germline CDR1 and CDR2 sequences are SGHRS and YFSETQ. The V and J ends lost 0 bases and 4 bases, in that order; junction bases with no gene match: 2. The CDR3 is 15 residues long.

This clone has a single count. The rearrangement uses TRBV10-3 and TRBJ2-7; 7 bases align to TRBD2. Germline CDR1 is ENHRY and CDR2 is SYGVKD. V dropped 6 bases and J dropped 1; count of bases not matched to a gene: 12. The length of the CDR3 is 16 residues. The CDR3 sequence: CAIRDSWDGGSYEQYF. The CDR3 coding sequence is TGTGCCATCAGGGATTCATGGGACGGGGGGTCCTACGAGCAGTACTTC.

This clone was counted a single time. The chain links TRBV14 to TRBJ1-4; D uncertain. The CDR3 spans 17 residues. Germline CDR1 and CDR2: SGHDN and FVKESK. The V end lost 0 bases, the J end lost 6 bases, and 17 bases lay between the germline ends. CDR3 DNA sequence: TGTGCCAGCAGCCAAGAAAAACGAGGTGCCCTAGATGAAAAACTGTTTTTT. Translating it yields CASSQEKRGALDEKLFF.

The chain couples TRBV28 to TRBJ2-5; 8 bases match TRBD2. There are 15 residues in the CDR3. With 5 bases clipped from V and 4 bases from J, the junction kept 9 bases outside the gene matches. Germline values: CDR1 MDHEN, CDR2 SYDVKM. The CDR3 loop is CASSPPGGAAETQYF. CDR3 sequence (DNA): TGTGCCAGCAGTCCCCCCGGGGGGGCGGCAGAGACCCAGTACTTC.